A selection of T cell receptor beta chains follows, all from one sample in a study of blood T cell repertoires in COVID-19. Here immunoSEQ multiplex PCR was the method, and the copy in TCRdb shows in-frame clones only, minus some. There are about 180,000 clones in the sample; nearly 90% occur only once, and approximately 2.1% lies in the top ten. Input material: PBMCs or T cells enriched from blood (not recorded which). These receptors were obtained from a woman aged 40 to 55 with acute COVID-19. The CDR3 runs from the conserved cysteine through the conserved F or W. Each record gives: V gene, J gene, clone size, D gene, CDR3 DNA, CDR3 protein. D genes are given only for firm matches. Clone size is shown for a subset of rows, as once, few, many or a class of expanded clone.

TRBV27	TRBJ1-2	NA	TRBD1	TGTGCCAGCAGTTTACGGTCCAGGGGGCACTATGGCTACACCTTC	CASSLRSRGHYGYTF
TRBV15	TRBJ2-7	NA	TRBD1	TGTGCCACCCAGGGGACAGGGCGTGAGCAGTACTTC	CATQGTGREQYF
TRBV6-5	TRBJ1-2	NA	NA	TGTGCCAGCAGTTACTCCGGACAGCCTGAGGGCTACACCTTC	CASSYSGQPEGYTF
TRBV9	TRBJ2-2	NA	NA	TGTGCCAGCGCAGGGCTGACCGTTACGAAGCTGTTTTTT	CASAGLTVTKLFF
TRBV7-9	TRBJ1-4	NA	TRBD1	TGTGCCAGCAGTGGACAGGGACTTAATGAAAAACTGTTTTTT	CASSGQGLNEKLFF
TRBV5-1	TRBJ2-3	NA	TRBD2	TGCGCCAGCAGCCAAGCGGGGGGGAGCACAGATACGCAGTATTTT	CASSQAGGSTDTQYF
TRBV15	TRBJ2-2	NA	TRBD2	TGTGCCACCAGCAGAGAACTAGCGGGAGCCAACGGGGAGCTGTTTTTT	CATSRELAGANGELFF
TRBV5-1	TRBJ2-2	NA	TRBD2	TGCGCCAGCAGCTTGGAACCGGGACTAAAGAACACCGGGGAGCTGTTTTTT	CASSLEPGLKNTGELFF
TRBV7-2	TRBJ2-5	NA	TRBD2	TGTGCCAGCAGCTTAGCGTTAGCGGGAGCGCAGGAGACCCAGTACTTC	CASSLALAGAQETQYF
TRBV5-5	TRBJ2-1	NA	TRBD2	TGTGCCAGCAGCTTCCCGGGACTAGCGGGGCTCAATGAGCAGTTCTTC	CASSFPGLAGLNEQFF
TRBV9	TRBJ2-1	NA	TRBD1	TGTGCCAGCAGCGTCAGGCGGCAGGGGGCGGGTAATGAGCAGTTCTTC	CASSVRRQGAGNEQFF
TRBV9	TRBJ2-2	NA	NA	TGTGCCAGCAGCGTAGAAGGGGCGAACACCGGGGAGCTGTTTTTT	CASSVEGANTGELFF
TRBV9	TRBJ2-2	NA	TRBD1	TGTGCCAGCAGCCGTAGGACAGGGCCCCTGAACACCGGGGAGCTGTTTTTT	CASSRRTGPLNTGELFF
TRBV5-4	TRBJ2-7	NA	NA	TGTGCCAGCAGCACTCAAGGGGGTACAGAACTCTACGAGCAGTACTTC	CASSTQGGTELYEQYF
TRBV6-5	TRBJ1-2	NA	TRBD1	TGTGCCAGCAGCCTCCAGCTAGGACAGGGGGATGGCTACACCTTC	CASSLQLGQGDGYTF
TRBV19	TRBJ1-1	NA	NA	TGTGCCAGTAGTAAAGTCGGTAACACTGAAGCTTTCTTT	CASSKVGNTEAFF
TRBV19	TRBJ1-5	few	TRBD1	TGTGCCAGTAGTACCCCAGACAGGGGTTATCATCAGCCCCAGCATTTT	CASSTPDRGYHQPQHF